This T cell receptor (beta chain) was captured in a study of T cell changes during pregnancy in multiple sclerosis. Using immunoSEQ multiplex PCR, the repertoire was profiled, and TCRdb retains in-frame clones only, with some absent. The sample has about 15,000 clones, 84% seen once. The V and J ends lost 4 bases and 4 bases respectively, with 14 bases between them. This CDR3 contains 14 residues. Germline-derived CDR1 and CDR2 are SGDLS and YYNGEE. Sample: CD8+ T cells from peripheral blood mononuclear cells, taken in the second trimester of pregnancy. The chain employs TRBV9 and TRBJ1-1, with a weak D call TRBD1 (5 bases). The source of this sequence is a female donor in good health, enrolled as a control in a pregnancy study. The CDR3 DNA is TGTGCCAGCAGCCCGGATATGGGGGGCACTGAAGCTTTCTTT. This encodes CASSPDMGGTEAFF. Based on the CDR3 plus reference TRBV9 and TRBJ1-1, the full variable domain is DSGVTQTPKHLITATGQRVTLRCSPRSGDLSVYWYQQSLDQGLQFLIQYYNGEERAKGNILERFSAQQFPDLHSELNLSSLELGDSALYFCASSPDMGGTEAFFGQGTRLTVV.